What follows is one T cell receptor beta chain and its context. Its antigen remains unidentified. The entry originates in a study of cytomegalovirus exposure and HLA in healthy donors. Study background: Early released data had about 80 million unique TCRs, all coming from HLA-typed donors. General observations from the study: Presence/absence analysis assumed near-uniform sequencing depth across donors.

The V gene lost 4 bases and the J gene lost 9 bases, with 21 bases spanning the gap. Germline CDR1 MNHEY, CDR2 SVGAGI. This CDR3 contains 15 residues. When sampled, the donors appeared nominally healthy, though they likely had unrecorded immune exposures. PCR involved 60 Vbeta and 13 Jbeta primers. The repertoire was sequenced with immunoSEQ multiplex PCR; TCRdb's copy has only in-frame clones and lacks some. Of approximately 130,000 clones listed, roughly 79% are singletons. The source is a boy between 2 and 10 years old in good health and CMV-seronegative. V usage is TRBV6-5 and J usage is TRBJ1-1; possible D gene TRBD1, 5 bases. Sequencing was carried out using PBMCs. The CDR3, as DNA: TGTGCCAGCAGTTCCTCCTTGACAGAATTCTGTAAAGCTTTCTTT. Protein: CASSSSLTEFCKAFF.